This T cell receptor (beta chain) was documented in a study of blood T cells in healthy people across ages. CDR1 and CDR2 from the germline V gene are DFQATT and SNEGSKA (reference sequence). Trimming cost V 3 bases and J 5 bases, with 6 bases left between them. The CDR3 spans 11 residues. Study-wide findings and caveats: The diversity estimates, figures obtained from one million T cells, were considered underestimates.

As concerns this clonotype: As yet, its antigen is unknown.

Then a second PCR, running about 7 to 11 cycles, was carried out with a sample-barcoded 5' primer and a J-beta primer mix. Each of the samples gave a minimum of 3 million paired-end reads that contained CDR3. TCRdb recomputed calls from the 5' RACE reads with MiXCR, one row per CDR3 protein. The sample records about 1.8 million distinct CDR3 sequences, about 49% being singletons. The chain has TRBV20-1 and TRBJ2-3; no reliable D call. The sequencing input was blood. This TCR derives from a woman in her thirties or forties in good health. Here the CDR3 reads CSASWGDTQYF. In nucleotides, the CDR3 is TGCAGTGCTAGTTGGGGAGATACGCAGTATTTT.